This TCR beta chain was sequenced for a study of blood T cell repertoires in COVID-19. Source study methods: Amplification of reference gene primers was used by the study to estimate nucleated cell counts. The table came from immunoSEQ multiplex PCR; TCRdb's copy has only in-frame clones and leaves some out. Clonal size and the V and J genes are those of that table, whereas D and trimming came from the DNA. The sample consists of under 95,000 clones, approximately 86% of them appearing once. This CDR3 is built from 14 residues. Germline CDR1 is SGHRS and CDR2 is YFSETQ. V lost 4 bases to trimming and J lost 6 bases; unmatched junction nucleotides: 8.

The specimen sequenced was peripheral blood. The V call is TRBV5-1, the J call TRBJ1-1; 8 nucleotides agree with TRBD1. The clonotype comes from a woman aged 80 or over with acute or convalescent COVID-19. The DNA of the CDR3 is TGCGCCAGCAGCCCTCAGGGGGCGCGTTCTGAAGCTTTCTTT. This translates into CASSPQGARSEAFF.